This TCR beta chain was found in a study of blood T cells in healthy people across ages. Germline CDR1 and CDR2: SEHNR and FQNEAQ (reference sequence). Germline trimming cut 5 bases from V and 0 bases from J; bases unmatched to any gene: 6. CDR3 length equals 15 residues. Next came a second PCR, run for about 7 to 12 cycles, which used a sample-barcoded 5' primer along with a J-beta primer mix. MiXCR was run by TCRdb on the 5' RACE reads, yielding one entry per CDR3 protein. The sample carries fewer than 900,000 distinct CDR3 sequences, roughly 41% recorded once. The rearrangement joins TRBV7-9 to TRBJ2-5; 7 bases line up with TRBD1. This TCR was recovered from a woman in her sixties in good health. Sequencing was carried out using blood. CDR3 residues: CASSDGQADQETQYF. CDR3 in DNA: TGTGCCAGCAGCGATGGACAGGCCGACCAAGAGACCCAGTACTTC.